This paragraph covers one T cell receptor beta chain sequence. Antigen unknown. The source of the sample is a study of siplizumab effects on memory and regulatory T cells. Findings and caveats of the study: Both greater diversity than memory cells and a major contribution to the alloresponse seemed to characterize naive T cells. It was never confirmed that proliferating Tregs from siplizumab cultures were suppressive.

This CDR3 region has 15 residues. Trimming took 2 bases from V and 1 from J; bases not matched to a gene: 1. Looked up from germline, CDR1 is MGHRA and CDR2 is YSYEKL. Clones were read by immunoSEQ multiplex PCR, and TCRdb kept only the in-frame ones, dropping some. This sample carries some 110,000 clones, 90% to 95% of them seen once, and the ten largest clones take roughly 1.5%. This sequence originates from a human donor in good health. The V gene is TRBV4-1, the J gene TRBJ2-3; 9 bases agree with TRBD1. The sample was non-Treg CD4+ T cells sorted from blood. CDR3: CASSQWDRGTDTQYF. In DNA, the CDR3 is TGCGCCAGCAGCCAATGGGACAGGGGCACAGATACGCAGTATTTT.